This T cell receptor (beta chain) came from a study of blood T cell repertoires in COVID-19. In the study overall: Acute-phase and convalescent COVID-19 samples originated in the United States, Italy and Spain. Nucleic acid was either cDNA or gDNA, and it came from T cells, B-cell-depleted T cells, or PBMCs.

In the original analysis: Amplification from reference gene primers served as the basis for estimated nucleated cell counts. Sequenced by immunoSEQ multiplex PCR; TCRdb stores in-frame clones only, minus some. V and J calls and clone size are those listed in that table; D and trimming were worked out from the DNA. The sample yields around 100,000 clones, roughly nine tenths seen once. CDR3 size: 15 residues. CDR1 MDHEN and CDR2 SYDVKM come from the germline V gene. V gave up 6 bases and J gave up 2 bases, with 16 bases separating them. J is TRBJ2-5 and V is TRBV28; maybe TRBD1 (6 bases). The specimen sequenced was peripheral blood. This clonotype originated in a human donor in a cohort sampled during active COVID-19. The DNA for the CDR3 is TGTGCCAGCAGACCCCGGGACACATTACAAGAGACCCAGTACTTC. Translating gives CASRPRDTLQETQYF.